Listed here are 18 T cell receptor beta chains from one sample, sequenced in a study of coeliac disease. Profiling relied on immunoSEQ multiplex PCR, and the TCRdb table lists in-frame clones only, not all of them. The sample has more than 4,500 clones; about 64% are singletons. Sample: lamina propria lymphocytes from the gut. Source of these receptors: a woman in her 70s with celiac disease.

J is TRBJ2-5 and V is TRBV27; 8 bases agree with TRBD2. Germline V gene lookup returns CDR1 MNHEY and CDR2 SMNVEV (reference sequence). The CDR3 sequence is 14 residues long. The V segment lost 3 bases and the J segment 4 bases; nucleotides outside the gene matches: 4. CDR3 sequence reads: CASSFGGAGETQYF. The DNA of the CDR3 is TGTGCCAGCAGTTTCGGGGGGGCTGGAGAGACCCAGTACTTC.

V usage is TRBV7-2 and J usage is TRBJ2-3; D gene uncertain. The CDR3 has 12 amino acids. Germline CDR1 SGHTA, CDR2 FQGNSA. The V end was cut by 6 bases, the J end by 0 bases, with 4 bases between. The CDR3 DNA reads as TGTGCCAGCAGAACTAGCACAGATACGCAGTATTTT. Protein: CASRTSTDTQYF.

The chain joins TRBV5-6 to TRBJ2-7; 7 positions agree with TRBD1. The V gene's germline CDR1 is SGHDT and CDR2 YYEEEE. Trimming at V came to 4 bases and at J to 9 bases, leaving 7 bases not matched to a gene. The CDR3 covers 12 residues. The CDR3 spells CASSLRGLGQYF. CDR3 coding DNA: TGTGCCAGCAGCCTCAGGGGGTTGGGGCAGTACTTC.

The rearrangement joins TRBV9 to TRBJ2-3; 7 nucleotides agree with TRBD1. V lost 3 bases, J lost 6 bases, and 13 bases stayed unmatched. Germline V gene lookup returns CDR1 SGDLS and CDR2 YYNGEE. CDR3 size: 16 residues. The CDR3: CASSARTGSLRDTQYF. CDR3 DNA sequence: TGTGCCAGCAGCGCCCGGACAGGAAGTTTGCGGGATACGCAGTATTTT.

To note about this clone: The junction shows a germline mismatch at one end, possibly a read error. The CDR3 nucleotides read TGTGCCAGCAGTCTATCGAGATACAATGAGCAGTTCTTC. Its translation: CASSLSRYNEQFF. J is TRBJ2-1 and V is TRBV27; D gene unclear. Germline V gives CDR1 MNHEY, CDR2 SMNVEV (reference sequence). This CDR3 comprises 13 residues.

This clone has only a few counts. The chain recombines TRBV9 with TRBJ2-1; 8 bases agree with TRBD2. V shed 4 bases and J 0 bases; nucleotides not matched to a gene: 6. CDR3 length equals 16 residues. Per the germline V gene, CDR1 is SGDLS and CDR2 is YYNGEE. The CDR3 loop reads CASSSGGGNSYNEQFF. The CDR3 bases are TGTGCCAGCAGCTCGGGCGGGGGGAACTCCTACAATGAGCAGTTCTTC.

This chain joins TRBV19 and TRBJ2-7, with TRBD1 identical over 9 bases. J was trimmed by 3 bases and V by 2 bases; bases with no gene match: 2. This CDR3 is built from 14 residues. Germline values: CDR1 LNHDA, CDR2 SQIVND (reference sequence). DNA for the CDR3: TGTGCCAGTAGTATAACAGGGGGCATCTACGAGCAGTACTTC. Amino acids: CASSITGGIYEQYF.

The V call is TRBV5-1, the J call TRBJ2-5, with a possible D match to TRBD1 (6 bases). The CDR3 is made up of 14 amino acids. Germline CDR1 reads SGHRS; CDR2 reads YFSETQ. The V end lost 2 bases, the J end lost 0 bases, and 8 bases lay between the germline ends. CDR3 protein: CASSLTGYQETQYF. DNA of the CDR3: TGCGCCAGCAGCTTAACAGGGTACCAAGAGACCCAGTACTTC. The full variable domain, rest sourced from reference TRBV5-1 and TRBJ2-5, is KAGVTQTPRYLIKTRGQQVTLSCSPISGHRSVSWYQQTPGQGLQFLFEYFSETQRNKGNFPGRFSGRQFSNSRSEMNVSTLELGDSALYLCASSLTGYQETQYFGPGTRLLVL.

Only one count was recorded for this clone. This chain uses TRBV27 with TRBJ2-5; D not certain. Trimming removed 6 bases from V and 3 bases from J, with 26 bases in between. Germline V gene lookup returns CDR1 MNHEY and CDR2 SMNVEV (reference sequence). There are 18 residues in the CDR3. CDR3 nucleotides: TGTGCCAGCAGCGATCATGGATACAGAGAAGACGAAAAAGAGACCCAGTACTTC. Protein: CASSDHGYREDEKETQYF.

This clone was seen once. The gene calls are TRBV18 and TRBJ2-5, with D hard to call. Germline-derived CDR1 and CDR2 are KGHSH and LQKENI. The CDR3 consists of 13 residues. Trimming took off 3 bases at V and 5 bases at J, with 10 bases between the two ends. The CDR3 bases are TGTGCCAGCTCACCGTTAACCGAGGAGACCCAGTACTTC. This encodes CASSPLTEETQYF. Filled out from reference TRBV18 and TRBJ2-5, the complete variable domain reads NAGVMQNPRHLVRRRGQEARLRCSPMKGHSHVYWYRQLPEEGLKFMVYLQKENIIDESGMPKERFSAEFPKEGPSILRIQQVVRGDSAAYFCASSPLTEETQYFGPGTRLLVL.

The V call is TRBV15, the J call TRBJ1-1; D is unclear. Trimming removed 5 bases at V and 2 bases at J, with 12 bases between. Looked up from germline, CDR1 is LNHNV and CDR2 is YYDKDF (reference sequence). This CDR3 is 14 amino acids long. CDR3 in amino acids: CATSPEAINTEAFF. The CDR3, as DNA: TGTGCCACCAGCCCAGAGGCCATTAACACTGAAGCTTTCTTT.

The gene calls are TRBV28 and TRBJ2-3; the match to TRBD1 covers 10 bases. This CDR3 comprises 16 residues. The germline V gene encodes CDR1 MDHEN and CDR2 SYDVKM. Germline trimming cut 10 bases from V and 2 bases from J; bases unmatched to any gene: 12. CDR3 DNA: TGTGCCACCAAACGGAGGGGACAGGGGAACACAGATACGCAGTATTTT. It translates to CATKRRGQGNTDTQYF. Looking up the rest from reference TRBV28 and TRBJ2-3 gives the full variable domain: DVKVTQSSRYLVKRTGEKVFLECVQDMDHENMFWYRQDPGLGLRLIYFSYDVKMKEKGDIPEGYSVSREKKERFSLILESASTNQTSMYLCATKRRGQGNTDTQYFGPGTRLTVL.

V gene TRBV4-2 combines with J gene TRBJ1-1; no definite D call. The CDR3 spans 16 residues. V lost 1 base and J 3 bases, leaving 15 bases between the germline ends. The V gene's germline CDR1 is LGHNA and CDR2 YNFKEQ. The CDR3 loop reads CASSQASRYGDTEAFF. CDR3 in DNA: TGTGCCAGCAGCCAAGCATCTAGATACGGGGACACTGAAGCTTTCTTT.

The V gene is TRBV27, the J gene TRBJ2-7; TRBD1 matches at 9 bases. Germline V lookup: CDR1 MNHEY, CDR2 SMNVEV (reference sequence). The CDR3 spans 16 residues. Trimming took 3 bases from V and 3 from J; bases not matched to a gene: 9. The CDR3 reads CASSLSTTGGNYEQYF. Here the CDR3 DNA reads TGTGCCAGCAGTTTGTCCACCACAGGGGGCAACTACGAGCAGTACTTC.

V gene TRBV29-1 combines with J gene TRBJ2-5; 7 nucleotides match TRBD2. The CDR3 totals 12 residues. The V gene's germline CDR1 is SQVTM and CDR2 ANQGSEA. V lost 3 bases to trimming and J lost 5 bases; unmatched junction nucleotides: 3. The CDR3, as DNA: TGCAGCGTTGAGGCCGGGGGGGAGACCCAGTACTTC. It codes for CSVEAGGETQYF.

The chain recombines TRBV6-5 with TRBJ1-1; D uncertain. CDR3 length: 14 residues. The ends were cut back, 0 bases at V and 3 bases at J, with 8 bases in the middle. Germline CDR1 reads MNHEY; CDR2 reads SVGAGI. This chain's CDR3 is CASSYSVSYTEAFF. CDR3 nucleotides: TGTGCCAGCAGTTACTCGGTCAGTTACACTGAAGCTTTCTTT.

V usage is TRBV30 and J usage is TRBJ1-4; D remains ambiguous. Trimming removed 0 bases at V and 7 bases at J, with 6 bases between. The CDR3 runs to 12 residues. Germline V lookup: CDR1 GTSNPN, CDR2 SVGIG (reference sequence). This CDR3 reads CAWSVLREKLFF. CDR3 DNA sequence: TGTGCCTGGAGTGTACTTCGTGAAAAACTGTTTTTT.

The gene calls are TRBV28 and TRBJ1-4; the D gene is possibly TRBD1 (6 bases). The CDR3 contains 17 residues. Germline V gene sequence: CDR1 MDHEN, CDR2 SYDVKM. V dropped 4 bases and J dropped 7 bases, with 22 bases sitting between them. As DNA, the CDR3 is TGTGCCAGCAGTTCTGCCCTCGGGCGGACAGCGGTTGAAAAACTGTTTTTT. Protein sequence: CASSSALGRTAVEKLFF.